This entry lists 31 T cell receptor beta chains sequenced from one sample in a study of T cells after yellow fever vaccination. TCRdb itself ran the 5' RACE reads through MiXCR, one entry per CDR3 protein. The data show hundreds of thousands of distinct CDR3 sequences, less than 20% seen once. The sequenced sample was PBMCs, obtained 5 to 6 days after the first yellow fever vaccination. The origin of the receptors is a man younger than 35 who received the YFV17D yellow fever vaccine.

This clonotype was seen a few times. The rearrangement uses TRBV15 and TRBJ2-7, with D possibly matching TRBD1 (5 bases). With 4 bases removed from V and 3 bases from J, the gap between germline ends came to 7 bases. Germline V gene sequence: CDR1 LNHNV, CDR2 YYDKDF (reference sequence). The CDR3 totals 12 residues. The DNA for the CDR3 is TGTGCCACCAGCACTGACAGCTACGAGCAGTACTTC. This codes for CATSTDSYEQYF.

This chain joins TRBV18 and TRBJ2-5; unclear D gene. This CDR3 region has 14 residues. CDR1 KGHSH and CDR2 LQKENI come from the germline V gene. Trimming took 2 bases from V and 5 from J, leaving 12 bases between them. CDR3 DNA: TGTGCCAGCTCACCATCCACCGAAGTGGAGACCCAGTACTTC. Its protein product is CASSPSTEVETQYF.

This clonotype was counted only a few times. The chain combines TRBV2 with TRBJ1-6; the match to TRBD1 covers 10 bases. The V gene's germline CDR1 is SNHLY and CDR2 FYNNEI. This CDR3 is built from 14 residues. V gave up 8 bases and J gave up 8 bases; unmatched junction bases: 6. CDR3 DNA: TGTGCCAGCCTCCGAGGACAGGGGGATTCACCCCTCCACTTT. This gives the protein CASLRGQGDSPLHF.

The chain uses TRBV12-3 or TRBV12-4 and TRBJ1-5; perhaps TRBD1 as D (6 bases). Deletions cut 1 base from V and 2 bases from J, with 12 bases between. The CDR3 is 16 residues long. Here the CDR3 reads CASSLEQGAGNQPQHF. The CDR3 bases are TGTGCCAGCAGTTTAGAACAGGGAGCTGGCAATCAGCCCCAGCATTTT.

This clonotype occurred many times. The J gene is TRBJ1-1, the V gene TRBV2, with D uncertain. The CDR3 spans 11 residues. The ends were cut back, 4 bases at V and 5 bases at J, with 5 bases in the middle. Per germline, CDR1 SNHLY and CDR2 FYNNEI. This CDR3 is CASSVGTEAFF. The CDR3 nucleotides read TGTGCCAGCAGTGTTGGGACTGAAGCTTTCTTT.

This chain joins TRBV4-1 and TRBJ1-4, with D tentatively TRBD1 (6 bases). The CDR3 spans 19 residues. Germline V gives CDR1 MGHRA, CDR2 YSYEKL. Trimming removed 0 bases from V and 3 bases from J, with 20 bases in between. As DNA, the CDR3 is TGCGCCAGCAGCCAAGATCCCCAGGGGCATAAGACGGCTAATGAAAAACTGTTTTTT. Translated, it gives CASSQDPQGHKTANEKLFF.

The table lists this clonotype with many counts. The rearrangement links TRBV9 to TRBJ1-2; the match to TRBD1 covers 10 bases. CDR3 size: 15 residues. Germline V gene sequence: CDR1 SGDLS, CDR2 YYNGEE. Losses at the gene ends were 5 bases for V and 4 bases for J; bases not matched to a gene: 8. The CDR3 loop reads CASRGPGQGTYGYTF. The CDR3 bases are TGTGCCAGCAGGGGGCCGGGACAGGGGACCTATGGCTACACCTTC.

This clonotype was found a few times. The chain is built from TRBV6-1 and TRBJ1-5; D is possibly TRBD1 (6 bases). Germline CDR1 is MNHNS and CDR2 is SASEGT. This CDR3 has 14 residues. Trimming shortened V by 6 bases and J by 5 bases, and 14 bases separated the two germline ends. The CDR3 DNA follows: TGTGCCAGCAGCCCAACAGGGCCTGATCAGCCCCAGCATTTT. Amino acid sequence: CASSPTGPDQPQHF.

This clonotype was detected many times. The chain recombines TRBV5-1 with TRBJ2-1; 9 bases are shared with TRBD1. J was trimmed by 8 bases and V by 4 bases; bases with no gene match: 7. This CDR3 contains 14 residues. Germline CDR1 and CDR2: SGHRS and YFSETQ. The chain's CDR3 is CASSLDRGIDEQFF. The CDR3 coding sequence is TGCGCCAGCAGCCTGGACAGGGGAATCGATGAGCAGTTCTTC. Together with reference TRBV5-1 and TRBJ2-1, the CDR3 gives the full variable domain: KAGVTQTPRYLIKTRGQQVTLSCSPISGHRSVSWYQQTPGQGLQFLFEYFSETQRNKGNFPGRFSGRQFSNSRSEMNVSTLELGDSALYLCASSLDRGIDEQFFGPGTRLTVL.

A few counts support this clonotype. The genes are TRBV4-3 and TRBJ2-3; 8 nucleotides agree with TRBD2. The CDR3 runs to 14 residues. Germline loops: CDR1 LGHNA, CDR2 YSLEER. V lost 1 base and J lost 6; bases outside the gene matches: 3. CDR3 region: CASSQGLAGDTQYF. Here the CDR3 DNA reads TGCGCCAGCAGCCAAGGCCTAGCGGGTGATACGCAGTATTTT.

The chain has TRBV6-1 and TRBJ2-5; weak D call: TRBD2 (7 bases). V was cut by 0 bases and J by 7 bases, with 18 bases left in between. CDR1 MNHNS and CDR2 SASEGT come from the germline V gene. The CDR3 runs 16 residues. The CDR3 region has the DNA TGTGCCAGCAGTGAAGCGGGGGCGCGGGGAGGGTCGACCCAGTACTTC. Its translation: CASSEAGARGGSTQYF.

The table lists this clonotype with a few counts. The V call is TRBV7-8, the J call TRBJ2-7; a possible D gene is TRBD1 (6 bases). The germline CDR1 and CDR2 sequences are SGHVS and FQNEAQ. The CDR3 covers 14 residues. V lost 3 bases, J lost 6 bases, and 15 bases lay in between. CDR3 sequence reads: CASSFFIQGSEQYV. The CDR3 DNA reads TGTGCCAGCAGCTTTTTCATACAGGGTTCCGAGCAGTACGTC.

This clonotype was seen more than once but under ten times. CDR3 loop: CASKEGARAEAFF. In nucleotides, the CDR3 is TGTGCCAGCAAAGAAGGGGCGCGGGCTGAAGCTTTCTTT. V and J are TRBV19 and TRBJ1-1; D possibly corresponds to TRBD1 (5 bases). Trimming stripped 9 bases from V and 6 bases from J, with 17 bases between. This CDR3 is built from 13 residues. From germline, CDR1 is LNHDA and CDR2 SQIVND (reference sequence).

This clonotype was seen a handful of times. This rearrangement joins TRBV6-5 to TRBJ2-3; tentatively, D is TRBD1 (5 bases). Per the germline V gene, CDR1 is MNHEY and CDR2 is SVGAGI. The ends were cut back, 4 bases at V and 0 bases at J, with 20 bases in the middle. This CDR3 is built from 18 residues. The CDR3 region is CASSSLDSGITSTDTQYF. As DNA, the CDR3 is TGTGCCAGCAGTTCTCTCGATTCAGGGATAACTAGCACAGATACGCAGTATTTT.

The chain recombines TRBV11-1 with TRBJ2-7; the match to TRBD1 covers 11 bases. V lost 2 bases and J lost 0; bases outside the gene matches: 9. Germline V gene sequence: CDR1 SGHAT, CDR2 FQDESV (reference sequence). This CDR3 contains 18 residues. The CDR3 bases are TGTGCCAGCAGCTTAACCTGGGACAGGGGGGAGAGCTCCTACGAGCAGTACTTC. It specifies CASSLTWDRGESSYEQYF.

The gene calls are TRBV5-6 and TRBJ1-6; D ambiguous. CDR3 length equals 16 residues. Looked up from germline, CDR1 is SGHDT and CDR2 is YYEEEE. Trimming took 2 bases from V and 7 from J, leaving 16 bases between them. The CDR3 coding sequence is TGTGCCAGCAGCTTTCCCACGACCGATGAGAATTCACCCCTCCACTTT. Its translation: CASSFPTTDENSPLHF. The whole variable domain, remainder taken from reference TRBV5-6 and TRBJ1-6, is DAGVTQSPTHLIKTRGQQVTLRCSPKSGHDTVSWYQQALGQGPQFIFQYYEEEERQRGNFPDRFSGHQFPNYSSELNVNALLLGDSALYLCASSFPTTDENSPLHFGNGTRLTVT.

This clonotype came up a few times. V and J are TRBV12-3 or TRBV12-4 and TRBJ2-5; either TRBD1 or TRBD2 may supply D (6 bases each). The CDR3 has 16 amino acids. V shed 3 bases and J shed 0 bases, with 14 bases lying between them. For the CDR3, the DNA is TGTGCCAGCAGTTTGTATCGGGGGCAGTACCAAGAGACCCAGTACTTC. Its translation is CASSLYRGQYQETQYF.

J is TRBJ2-3 and V is TRBV3-1; 7 nucleotides agree with TRBD2. The J segment lost 3 bases and the V segment lost 4 bases, leaving 7 bases of the junction unmatched. Looked up from germline, CDR1 is LGHDT and CDR2 is YNNKEL (reference sequence). CDR3 size: 15 residues. CDR3 DNA sequence: TGTGCCAGCAGCCTCCGGAGCGGGGTGACAGATACGCAGTATTTT. It yields the protein CASSLRSGVTDTQYF.

The V and J genes are TRBV4-3 and TRBJ1-3; D remains ambiguous. CDR1 LGHNA and CDR2 YSLEER come from the germline V gene. This CDR3 has 18 residues. Trimming took off 1 base at V and 0 bases at J, with 16 bases between the two ends. The CDR3 bases are TGCGCCAGCAGCCAAGCTCGGGTGAGGGCGGACTCTGGAAACACCATATATTTT. It encodes CASSQARVRADSGNTIYF.

The chain uses TRBV21-1 and TRBJ2-5; the DNA was not compared with TRBD2, the D call given in the table. TRBV21-1 is a recognized pseudogene. There are 17 residues in the CDR3. CDR3 residues: CASTPGGLAGSPKTQYF. The CDR3 DNA sequence: TGTGCCAGCACCCCGGGAGGACTAGCGGGGTCCCCGAAGACCCAGTACTTC.

This chain links TRBV30 with TRBJ2-1, with D possibly TRBD2 on 5 matching bases. The CDR3 has 14 residues. Trimming shortened V by 3 bases and J by 4 bases, and 13 bases separated the two germline ends. Germline V gene lookup returns CDR1 GTSNPN and CDR2 SVGIG (reference sequence). The CDR3 is CAWSAVLAYNEQFF. The CDR3 DNA reads TGTGCCTGGAGCGCCGTCCTAGCTTACAATGAGCAGTTCTTC.

The genes are TRBV6-5 and TRBJ1-2; unclear D gene. The CDR3 runs 14 residues. The germline V and J ends were trimmed by 0 bases and 2 bases, with 7 bases remaining between them. The germline V gene has CDR1 MNHEY and CDR2 SVGAGI. The CDR3 reads CASSYSGSNYGYTF. The CDR3 nucleotides read TGTGCCAGCAGTTACTCGGGCAGCAACTATGGCTACACCTTC.

Here the CDR3 reads CASSLNGVSNQPQHF. CDR3 DNA: TGTGCCAGCAGTTTAAATGGGGTCTCCAATCAGCCCCAGCATTTT. The V call is TRBV28, the J call TRBJ1-5; D unresolved. This CDR3 contains 15 residues. With 2 bases removed from V and 3 bases from J, the gap between germline ends came to 11 bases. Germline assignment: CDR1 MDHEN and CDR2 SYDVKM. Looking up the rest from reference TRBV28 and TRBJ1-5 gives the full variable domain: DVKVTQSSRYLVKRTGEKVFLECVQDMDHENMFWYRQDPGLGLRLIYFSYDVKMKEKGDIPEGYSVSREKKERFSLILESASTNQTSMYLCASSLNGVSNQPQHFGDGTRLSIL.

This clonotype has only a few counts. The CDR3 DNA reads as TGCGCCAGCAGCTTGGTCGGGCCCGGGGATACGCAGTATTTT. It translates to CASSLVGPGDTQYF. The chain carries TRBV5-1 and TRBJ2-3, with unresolved D. The CDR3 length is 14 residues. V was clipped by 0 bases and J by 6 bases, with 11 bases between them. Per germline, CDR1 SGHRS and CDR2 YFSETQ.

This clonotype has ten or more counts. The gene calls are TRBV5-1 and TRBJ2-3, with a tentative D call TRBD1 (6 bases). V was cut by 0 bases and J by 4 bases, with 21 bases left in between. CDR3 size: 18 residues. Germline assignment: CDR1 SGHRS and CDR2 YFSETQ. CDR3 residues: CASSLALRTVSTPDTQYF. The CDR3 DNA reads TGCGCCAGCAGCTTGGCCCTACGGACAGTCTCCACCCCAGATACGCAGTATTTT.

This clonotype was picked up a small number of times. V and J are TRBV7-8 and TRBJ2-1, with 8 bases lining up with TRBD2. J gave up 0 bases and V 5 bases, and 15 bases lay outside the gene matches. From germline, CDR1 is SGHVS and CDR2 FQNEAQ. The CDR3 spans 19 residues. The chain's CDR3 is CASSPGTVLAGPSYNEQFF. CDR3 bases: TGTGCCAGCAGCCCCGGGACGGTTTTAGCGGGGCCCTCCTACAATGAGCAGTTCTTC. The full variable domain, with the rest looked up from reference TRBV7-8 and TRBJ2-1, is GAGVSQSPRYKVAKRGQDVALRCDPISGHVSLFWYQQALGQGPEFLTYFQNEAQLDKSGLPSDRFFAERPEGSVSTLKIQRTQQEDSAVYLCASSPGTVLAGPSYNEQFFGPGTRLTVL.

In this sample, this clonotype turned up many times. The CDR3 sequence is CASSRGGPYNEQFF. The CDR3 DNA reads as TGTGCCAGCAGTCGCGGGGGTCCCTACAATGAGCAGTTCTTC. The rearrangement uses TRBV6-1 and TRBJ2-1; 7 positions agree with TRBD2. Germline-derived CDR1 and CDR2 are MNHNS and SASEGT. V shed 5 bases and J 2 bases; nucleotides not matched to a gene: 3. This CDR3 region has 14 residues.

This clonotype was counted between two and nine times. The V and J genes are TRBV5-1 and TRBJ1-1, with D possibly TRBD1 on 6 matching bases. Looked up from germline, CDR1 is SGHRS and CDR2 is YFSETQ. V lost 3 bases and J lost 5, with 20 bases in between. CDR3 length equals 16 residues. The CDR3 region has the DNA TGCGCCAGCAGCTCGTGGGGGGGCGCAGCGGGTACTGAAGCTTTCTTT. This encodes CASSSWGGAAGTEAFF. The whole variable domain, remainder taken from reference TRBV5-1 and TRBJ1-1, is KAGVTQTPRYLIKTRGQQVTLSCSPISGHRSVSWYQQTPGQGLQFLFEYFSETQRNKGNFPGRFSGRQFSNSRSEMNVSTLELGDSALYLCASSSWGGAAGTEAFFGQGTRLTVV.

This chain's CDR3 is CASSDPSGLASTGTGELFF. The CDR3, as DNA: TGTGCCAGCAGTGACCCGAGCGGACTAGCGAGTACGGGCACCGGGGAGCTGTTTTTT. V and J are TRBV6-4 and TRBJ2-2; 9 bases fit TRBD2. This CDR3 has 19 residues. Germline loops: CDR1 MRHNA, CDR2 SNTAGT. J gave up 4 bases and V 2 bases, and 14 bases lay outside the gene matches.

This clonotype occurred a few times. The rearrangement links TRBV19 to TRBJ2-1, with D perhaps given as TRBD1 or TRBD2 (5 bases each). The germline CDR1 and CDR2 sequences are LNHDA and SQIVND (reference sequence). V lost 5 bases and J lost 6, with 17 bases in between. This CDR3 is built from 15 residues. The CDR3 region is CASSFVRGSGNEQFF. The DNA for the CDR3 is TGTGCCAGTAGTTTCGTGAGGGGCTCTGGCAATGAGCAGTTCTTC.

This clonotype was seen more than once but under ten times. Written as DNA, the CDR3 is TGTGCCAGCAGCTTATGGACAGGGGCCTCCACCTTGCATCAGCCCCAGCATTTT. Amino acids: CASSLWTGASTLHQPQHF. V usage is TRBV7-8 and J usage is TRBJ1-5; 9 positions match TRBD1. There are 18 residues in the CDR3. The V gene's germline CDR1 is SGHVS and CDR2 FQNEAQ. V lost 2 bases and J lost 5; bases outside the gene matches: 13.